This T cell receptor beta chain was obtained from a study of TIL therapy for anti-PD-1-resistant metastatic lung cancer. The time point denotes: pre-treatment sample, taken before nivolumab and TIL therapy. The tumor samples were excised metastases, mostly pleural nodules or supraclavicular lymph nodes. The libraries were made with immunoSEQ v3. Each library reached some 2 million read pairs, or about 5-6.5 million at deep level. This table comes from immunoSEQ multiplex PCR, and its TCRdb copy is limited to in-frame clones, with some not included. Counted here are about 5,100 clones, around 60% occurring once; the ten biggest clones make up 8.5% to 10%. CDR1 and CDR2 (germline): SGHTA, FQGNSA. CDR3 size: 14 residues. With 1 base removed from V and 9 bases from J, the gap between germline ends came to 13 bases.

The sequence was collected from a man between 65 and 85 years old with non-small cell lung cancer. This specimen consisted of tumor tissue, obtained at baseline. The chain joins TRBV7-2 to TRBJ2-1; D not certain. The CDR3 DNA reads TGTGCCAGCAGCTTAGGGTGGGGATCCGGTGAGCAGTTCTTC. Translated: CASSLGWGSGEQFF.